Listed here is a single TCR beta chain. Its antigen is unknown. Amplified regions were TCR beta CDR3 sequences from RNA transcripts. When the TCR CDR3 underwent first-round RT-PCR, the HTBI primer set was used. TCRdb re-called the multiplex PCR reads with MiXCR, one entry per CDR3 protein. Of roughly 510,000 distinct CDR3 sequences listed, roughly 45% were seen once; the top ten hold 35% to 50%. Exclusion followed for patients with uncontrolled infection, other autoimmune disease, pregnancy or lactation. Diagnosis rested on symptoms, serum thyroxine and TRAb, thyroid ultrasound, and orbital computed tomography. The entry originates in a study of T cells in Graves' hyperthyroidism and ophthalmopathy. General study results and limits: Blood also contained most expanded thyroid clonotypes above 0.001. Ophthalmopathy was told apart from stable hyperthyroidism by a 13 V-J model.

This TCR was sampled from an adult woman with Graves' disease, either hyperthyroidism or ophthalmopathy (not recorded which). Sequences were obtained from peripheral blood or thyroid tissue (not recorded which).

CDR3 residues: CASSTDRSTEAFF. In nucleotides, the CDR3 is TGTGCCAGTAGTACGGACAGGTCCACTGAAGCTTTCTTT. The V call is TRBV19, the J call TRBJ1-1; 7 bases fit TRBD1. V trimming: 4 bases; J trimming: 4 bases; junction bases outside the gene matches: 3. The germline V gene has CDR1 LNHDA and CDR2 SQIVND (reference sequence). This CDR3 region has 13 residues.